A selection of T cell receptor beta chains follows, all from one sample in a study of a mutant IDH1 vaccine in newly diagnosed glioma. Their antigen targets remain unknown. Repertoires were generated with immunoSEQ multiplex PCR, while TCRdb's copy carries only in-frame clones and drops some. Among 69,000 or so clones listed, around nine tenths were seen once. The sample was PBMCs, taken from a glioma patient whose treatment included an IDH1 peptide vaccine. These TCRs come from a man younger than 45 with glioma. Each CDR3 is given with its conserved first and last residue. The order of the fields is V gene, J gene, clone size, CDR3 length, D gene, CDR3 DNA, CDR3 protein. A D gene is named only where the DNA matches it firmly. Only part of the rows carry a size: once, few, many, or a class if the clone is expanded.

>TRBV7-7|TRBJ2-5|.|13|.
TGTGCCAGCAGCCCTCAGACGGACGCGACCCAGTACTTC
CASSPQTDATQYF
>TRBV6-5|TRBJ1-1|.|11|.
TGTGCCAGCAGTCACAGGACTGAAGCTTTCTTT
CASSHRTEAFF
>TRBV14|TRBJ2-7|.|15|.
TGTGCCAGCAGCCAAGGCGCGGGTAGATTTTACGAGCAGTACTTC
CASSQGAGRFYEQYF
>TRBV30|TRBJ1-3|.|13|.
TGTGCCTGGAATTATCAGGGGGGAAACACCATATATTTT
CAWNYQGGNTIYF
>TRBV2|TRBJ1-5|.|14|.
TGTGCCAGCAACTCCGGGACACCCAATCAGCCCCAGCATTTT
CASNSGTPNQPQHF
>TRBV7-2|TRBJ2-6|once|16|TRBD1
TGTGCCAGCAGCTTTACAGGGGGCTCTGGGGCCAACGTCCTGACTTTC
CASSFTGGSGANVLTF
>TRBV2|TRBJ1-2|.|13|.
TGTGCCAGCAGTGAATCGGCTCACTATGGCTACACCTTC
CASSESAHYGYTF
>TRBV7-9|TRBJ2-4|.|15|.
TGTGCCAGCAGCTTAAGGGGACAATTAAAAGACATTCAGTACTTC
CASSLRGQLKDIQYF
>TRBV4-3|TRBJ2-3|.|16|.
TGCGCCAGCAGCCAGTACTGGGACCTGGGCACAGATACGCAGTATTTT
CASSQYWDLGTDTQYF
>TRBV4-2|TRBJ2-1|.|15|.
TGTGCCAGCAGCCAAGAGGGGTCCAACTACAATGAGCAGTTCTTC
CASSQEGSNYNEQFF
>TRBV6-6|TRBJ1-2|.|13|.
TGTGCCAGCAGTTACGCACCTAACTATGGCTACACCTTC
CASSYAPNYGYTF
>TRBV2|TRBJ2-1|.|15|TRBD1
TGTGCCAGCAGCGCCCCGGGACAGGGTTACAATGAGCAGTTCTTC
CASSAPGQGYNEQFF
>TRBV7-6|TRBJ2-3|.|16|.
TGTGCCAGCAGCTTAGCGTGGACCCGCTTTTCAGATACGCAGTATTTT
CASSLAWTRFSDTQYF
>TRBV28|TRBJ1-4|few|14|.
TGTGCCAGCAGTTTCACAGGGATTAATGAAAAACTGTTTTTT
CASSFTGINEKLFF
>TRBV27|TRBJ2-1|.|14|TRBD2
TGTGCCAGCAGTTTTCGGACTCGGGGGGATGAGCAGTTCTTC
CASSFRTRGDEQFF
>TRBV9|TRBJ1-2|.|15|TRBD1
TGTGCCAGCAGCGGACGGGACAGGACCTACTATGGCTACACCTTC
CASSGRDRTYYGYTF
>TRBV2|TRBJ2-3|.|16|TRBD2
TGTGCCAGCAGCTCCGGGACTAGCGGGGGTAAAGATACGCAGTATTTT
CASSSGTSGGKDTQYF
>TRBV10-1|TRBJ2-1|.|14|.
TGCGCCAGCAGTGAAATGATTAGCGCAGGTGAGCAGTTCTTC
CASSEMISAGEQFF
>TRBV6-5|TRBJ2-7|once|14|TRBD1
TGTGCCAGCAGCAAGCGACAGGGGGCTCACGAGCAGTACTTC
CASSKRQGAHEQYF
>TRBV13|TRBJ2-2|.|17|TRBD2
TGTGCCAGCAGCTTCTATGAAATAGCGGGGTCGACCGGGGAGCTGTTTTTT
CASSFYEIAGSTGELFF
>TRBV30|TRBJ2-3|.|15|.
TGTGCCTGGAGTCGGGGGACTTTTAGCACAGATACGCAGTATTTT
CAWSRGTFSTDTQYF
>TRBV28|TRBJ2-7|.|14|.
TGTGCCAGCAGTTCTCCTAGCCGAGCCTACGAGCAGTACTTC
CASSSPSRAYEQYF
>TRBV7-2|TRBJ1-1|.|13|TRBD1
TGTGCCAGCACTGAGACCAGGGGGTCTGAAGCTTTCTTT
CASTETRGSEAFF
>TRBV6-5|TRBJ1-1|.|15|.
TGTGCCAGCAGTTACTCGGTCGGGGTCGGCACTGAAGCTTTCTTT
CASSYSVGVGTEAFF
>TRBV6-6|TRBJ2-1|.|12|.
TGTGCCAGCAGTTCCGGGAGTAATGAGCAGTTCTTC
CASSSGSNEQFF
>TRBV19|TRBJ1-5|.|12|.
TGTGCCAGTACCATAACAGGGATGCCCCAGCATTTT
CASTITGMPQHF
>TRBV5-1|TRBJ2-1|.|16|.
TGCGCCAGCAGCCGAGCCAGGGCCACGGACGTCAATGAGCAGTTCTTC
CASSRARATDVNEQFF
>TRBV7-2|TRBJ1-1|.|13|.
TGTGCCAGCAGCTTAAAACGGAACACTGAAGCTTTCTTT
CASSLKRNTEAFF
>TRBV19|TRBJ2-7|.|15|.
TGTGCCAGTAGTTCCACGGAGCCCCCCTCCTACGAGCAGTACTTC
CASSSTEPPSYEQYF
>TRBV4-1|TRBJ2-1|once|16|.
TGCGCCAGCAGCCAAGGTAGGCTAGCTCGTGTGGGTGAGCAGTTCTTC
CASSQGRLARVGEQFF
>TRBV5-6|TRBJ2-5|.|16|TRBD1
TGTGCCAGCAGCAAGGGACAGGGCTATAACGAAGAGACCCAGTACTTC
CASSKGQGYNEETQYF
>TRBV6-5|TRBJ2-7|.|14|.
TGTGCCAGCAGAGGTGGGACGCCGAGCTACGAGCAGTACTTC
CASRGGTPSYEQYF
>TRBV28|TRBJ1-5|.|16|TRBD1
TGTGCCAGCAGAGCCCCACTAGGGGGCGATAATCAGCCCCAGCATTTT
CASRAPLGGDNQPQHF
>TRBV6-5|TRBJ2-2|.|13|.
TGTGCCAGCAGTTTACAGGGCGCCGGGGAGCTGTTTTTT
CASSLQGAGELFF
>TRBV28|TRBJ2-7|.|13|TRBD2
TGTGCCGGCCAGACCGGGAGGGGGTACGAGCAGTACTTC
CAGQTGRGYEQYF
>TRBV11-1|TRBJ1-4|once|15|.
TGTGCCAGCAGCCCTTTGGGCACGCGTAATGAAAAACTGTTTTTT
CASSPLGTRNEKLFF
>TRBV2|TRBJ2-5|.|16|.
TGTGCCAGCAACCCTATTTCGCGGGACACGCAAGAGACCCAGTACTTC
CASNPISRDTQETQYF
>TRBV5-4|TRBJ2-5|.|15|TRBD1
TGTGCCAGCAGCTTGGAGGGACAGGGGGGGGAGACCCAGTACTTC
CASSLEGQGGETQYF
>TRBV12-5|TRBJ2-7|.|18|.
TGTGCTAGCCGAGACAGGGCCCTGGGGGAGCGGGAGTGGAACGAGCAGTACTTC
CASRDRALGEREWNEQYF
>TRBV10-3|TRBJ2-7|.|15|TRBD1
TGTGCCATCAGCAGACAGGGGGACGGCTCCTACGAGCAGTACTTC
CAISRQGDGSYEQYF
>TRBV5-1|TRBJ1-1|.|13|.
TGCGCCAGCAGCTTGGAGCCCAACACTGAAGCTTTCTTT
CASSLEPNTEAFF